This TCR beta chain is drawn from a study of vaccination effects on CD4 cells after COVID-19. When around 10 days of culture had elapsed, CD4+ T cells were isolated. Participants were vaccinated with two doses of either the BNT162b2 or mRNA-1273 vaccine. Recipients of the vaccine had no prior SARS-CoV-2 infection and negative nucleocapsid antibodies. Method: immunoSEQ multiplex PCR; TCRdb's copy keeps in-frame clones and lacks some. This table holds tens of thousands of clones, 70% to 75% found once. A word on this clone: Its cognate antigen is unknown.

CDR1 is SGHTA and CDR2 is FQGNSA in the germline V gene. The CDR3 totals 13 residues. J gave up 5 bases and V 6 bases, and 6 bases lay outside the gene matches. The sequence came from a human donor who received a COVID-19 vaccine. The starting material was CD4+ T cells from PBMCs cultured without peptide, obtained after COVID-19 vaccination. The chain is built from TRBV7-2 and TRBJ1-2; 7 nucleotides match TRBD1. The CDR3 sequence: CASSRQGGYGYTF. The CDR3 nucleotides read TGTGCCAGCAGTCGACAGGGAGGATATGGCTACACCTTC.